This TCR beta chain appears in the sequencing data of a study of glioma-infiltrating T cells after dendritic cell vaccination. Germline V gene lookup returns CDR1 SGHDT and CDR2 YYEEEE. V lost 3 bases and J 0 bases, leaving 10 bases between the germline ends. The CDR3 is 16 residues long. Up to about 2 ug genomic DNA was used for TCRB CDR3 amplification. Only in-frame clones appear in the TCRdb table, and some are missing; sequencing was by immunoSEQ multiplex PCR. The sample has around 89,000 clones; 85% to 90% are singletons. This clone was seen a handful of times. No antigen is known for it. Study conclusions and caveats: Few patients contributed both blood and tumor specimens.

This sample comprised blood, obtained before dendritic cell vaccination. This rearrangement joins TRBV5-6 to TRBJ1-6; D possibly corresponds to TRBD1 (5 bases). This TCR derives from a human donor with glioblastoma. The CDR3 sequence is CASSSYRSSYNSPLHF. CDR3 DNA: TGTGCCAGCAGCTCTTACAGGAGCTCCTATAATTCACCCCTCCACTTT.